A single sample gave rise to the 28 T cell receptor beta chains below, sequenced in a study of blood T cell repertoires in COVID-19. Sequencing was performed with immunoSEQ multiplex PCR; in TCRdb, only in-frame clones are kept and a portion is missing. The sample yields a few hundred thousand clones, 84% seen once. Sequencing was performed on peripheral blood. These receptors all stem from a woman of 80 years or more with COVID-19, enrolled during active disease.

The rearrangement joins TRBV18 to TRBJ2-2; the match to TRBD1 covers 7 bases. The CDR3 length is 15 residues. J lost 3 bases, V lost 2 bases, and 3 bases had no gene match. The germline V gene encodes CDR1 KGHSH and CDR2 LQKENI. The CDR3 sequence: CASSPLQGDTGELFF. The CDR3 DNA is TGTGCCAGCTCACCATTGCAGGGGGACACCGGGGAGCTGTTTTTT.

The chain combines TRBV15 with TRBJ2-3; 7 bases map to TRBD1. V was clipped by 5 bases and J by 4 bases; unmatched bases: 6. The V gene's germline CDR1 is LNHNV and CDR2 YYDKDF (reference sequence). The CDR3 has 14 residues. CDR3 sequence: CATSLDRVPDTQYF. CDR3 DNA sequence: TGTGCCACCAGCCTAGACAGGGTCCCAGATACGCAGTATTTT.

The chain carries TRBV3-1 (or the pseudogene TRBV3-2) and TRBJ1-6; D gene uncertain. The CDR3 has 14 residues. V dropped 1 base and J dropped 9 bases, with 10 bases sitting between them. In germline, CDR1 is LGHDT, CDR2 YNNKEL (reference sequence). As DNA, the CDR3 is TGTGCCAGCAGCCAAGCCGGGTACGGTTCACCCCTCCACTTT. Amino acids: CASSQAGYGSPLHF.

The chain combines TRBV28 with TRBJ1-6; D possibly corresponds to TRBD1 (5 bases). Trimming cost V 1 base and J 0 bases, with 16 bases left between them. CDR1 and CDR2 (germline): MDHEN, SYDVKM. The CDR3 has 19 amino acids. The CDR3, as DNA: TGTGCCAGCAGTTTATACCCCCCAGGGATCGGCTCCTATAATTCACCCCTCCACTTT. This sequence encodes CASSLYPPGIGSYNSPLHF.

The V and J genes are TRBV27 and TRBJ2-2, with TRBD1 matching over 10 bases. V was pared by 3 bases and J by 3 bases, with 1 base of the junction left unmatched. The CDR3 totals 15 residues. Germline V gives CDR1 MNHEY, CDR2 SMNVEV (reference sequence). CDR3 sequence (DNA): TGTGCCAGCAGTTTGGACAGGGGGTACACCGGGGAGCTGTTTTTT. The encoded protein is CASSLDRGYTGELFF.

There are a few counts of this clone. This chain connects TRBV28 to TRBJ1-6; no clear D. The V end was cut by 6 bases, the J end by 7 bases, with 10 bases between. CDR1 is MDHEN and CDR2 is SYDVKM in the germline V gene. The CDR3 loop spans 13 amino acids. In DNA form, the CDR3 reads TGTGCCAGCAGCCGGGATCCCAATTCACCCCTCCACTTT. The encoded protein is CASSRDPNSPLHF.

This chain joins TRBV5-1 and TRBJ2-1; 7 bases are a match to TRBD1. V was pared by 4 bases and J by 0 bases, with 7 bases of the junction left unmatched. The CDR3 is made up of 16 amino acids. CDR1 is SGHRS and CDR2 is YFSETQ in the germline V gene. The CDR3 loop reads CASSTRTGSSYNEQFF. In DNA, the CDR3 is TGCGCCAGCAGCACCCGGACAGGCAGCTCCTACAATGAGCAGTTCTTC.

The chain joins TRBV7-2 to TRBJ2-7, with D hard to call. The V end was cut by 4 bases, the J end by 0 bases, with 4 bases between. Germline V gene lookup returns CDR1 SGHTA and CDR2 FQGNSA. The CDR3 contains 12 residues. The CDR3 reads CASSSYSYEQYF. The CDR3 nucleotides read TGTGCCAGCAGCTCGTACTCCTACGAGCAGTACTTC. The full variable domain, its missing parts supplied by reference TRBV7-2 and TRBJ2-7, is GAGVSQSPSNKVTEKGKDVELRCDPISGHTALYWYRQSLGQGLEFLIYFQGNSAPDKSGLPSDRFSAERTGGSVSTLTIQRTQQEDSAVYLCASSSYSYEQYFGPGTRLTVT.

The V and J genes are TRBV9 and TRBJ1-6; D perhaps matches TRBD1 (6 bases). The CDR3 is made up of 15 amino acids. CDR1 SGDLS and CDR2 YYNGEE come from the germline V gene. V shed 4 bases and J shed 5 bases, with 13 bases lying between them. The CDR3 coding sequence is TGTGCCAGCAGCAACCGCAAGGGGGATAATTCACCCCTCCACTTT. The encoded protein is CASSNRKGDNSPLHF.

CDR3 loop: CASSFLDRAPYEQYF. CDR3 sequence (DNA): TGCGCCAGCAGCTTCTTGGACAGGGCCCCCTACGAGCAGTACTTC. The chain recombines TRBV5-1 with TRBJ2-7; 8 nucleotides match TRBD1. The CDR3 has 15 residues. The germline gives CDR1 SGHRS, CDR2 YFSETQ. The ends lost 2 bases at V and 2 bases at J; junction bases unmatched: 6.

The V and J genes are TRBV28 and TRBJ1-2; D unclear. This CDR3 region has 13 residues. Germline CDR1 reads MDHEN; CDR2 reads SYDVKM. With 10 bases removed from V and 1 base from J, the gap between germline ends came to 13 bases. CDR3 region: CATPGSNNYGYTF. DNA for the CDR3: TGTGCCACCCCTGGCTCCAATAACTATGGCTACACCTTC.

The chain joins TRBV5-6 to TRBJ2-7, with TRBD2 identical over 13 bases. Unmatched junction bases numbered 7, after V lost 4 bases and J lost 0 bases. Germline V lookup: CDR1 SGHDT, CDR2 YYEEEE. The CDR3 is made up of 17 amino acids. CDR3 in amino acids: CASSPRGLAGSSYEQYF. CDR3 bases: TGTGCCAGCAGCCCAAGGGGACTAGCGGGATCCTCCTACGAGCAGTACTTC.

This clone has a single count. This chain joins TRBV20-1 and TRBJ2-7; possible D gene TRBD1, 5 bases. From germline, CDR1 is DFQATT and CDR2 SNEGSKA (reference sequence). This CDR3 is 10 amino acids long. In DNA form, the CDR3 reads TGCAGAAACTCAGGGTCCGAGCAGTACTTC. It encodes CRNSGSEQYF.

The chain has TRBV6-2 or TRBV6-3 and TRBJ1-1, with TRBD1 identical over 10 bases. Losses at the gene ends were 2 bases for V and 4 bases for J; bases not matched to a gene: 4. The CDR3 sequence is 15 residues long. Germline loops: CDR1 MNHEY, CDR2 SVGEGT. CDR3 nucleotides: TGTGCCAGCAGTTACGCCGGGACAGGGGTCACTGAAGCTTTCTTT. Its protein product is CASSYAGTGVTEAFF.

The chain combines TRBV4-2 with TRBJ1-3; TRBD1 aligns across 7 bases. The CDR3 covers 18 residues. The germline gives CDR1 LGHNA, CDR2 YNFKEQ. The V and J ends lost 5 bases and 0 bases, in that order; junction bases with no gene match: 13. The CDR3 loop is CASSLRPRQGSSGNTIYF. Here the CDR3 DNA reads TGTGCCAGCAGCTTACGACCGCGACAGGGTTCCTCTGGAAACACCATATATTTT.

The chain joins TRBV6-5 to TRBJ1-2; TRBD1 aligns across 10 bases. J was trimmed by 3 bases and V by 6 bases; bases with no gene match: 7. CDR1 is MNHEY and CDR2 is SVGAGI in the germline V gene. The CDR3 is 15 residues long. CDR3 region: CASRRQGAPDYGYTF. CDR3 in DNA: TGTGCCAGCAGGAGACAGGGGGCGCCGGACTATGGCTACACCTTC.

As DNA, the CDR3 is TGTGCCAGCAGCTTAGATTCGGGTTCTTCCTCACCCCTCCACTTT. As protein: CASSLDSGSSSPLHF. The V call is TRBV7-6, the J call TRBJ1-6, with D unresolved. Germline assignment: CDR1 SGHVS and CDR2 FNYEAQ. The CDR3 is made up of 15 amino acids. Trimming cost V 1 base and J 10 bases, with 14 bases left between them.

V usage is TRBV18 and J usage is TRBJ1-2, with D uncertain. This CDR3 is 15 amino acids long. Germline CDR1 is KGHSH and CDR2 is LQKENI. The ends were cut back, 3 bases at V and 0 bases at J, with 11 bases in the middle. CDR3 sequence: CASSPPTTPNYGYTF. The DNA for the CDR3 is TGTGCCAGCTCACCTCCCACGACACCTAACTATGGCTACACCTTC.

The gene calls are TRBV10-3 and TRBJ2-2; weak D call: TRBD2 (5 bases). V was clipped by 0 bases and J by 9 bases, with 11 bases between them. Germline CDR1 and CDR2: ENHRY and SYGVKD. The CDR3 covers 14 residues. As DNA, the CDR3 is TGTGCCATCAGTGAGTCGGTTGGAGGAAGGGAGCTGTTTTTT. This sequence encodes CAISESVGGRELFF.

The chain employs TRBV18 and TRBJ2-7, with D maybe TRBD2 (5 bases). The V gene's germline CDR1 is KGHSH and CDR2 LQKENI. This CDR3 is built from 16 residues. Trimming shortened V by 1 base and J by 1 base, and 14 bases separated the two germline ends. This chain's CDR3 is CASSPQSSGASYEQYV. The CDR3 bases are TGTGCCAGCTCACCACAGTCGAGCGGAGCTTCCTACGAGCAGTACGTC.

CDR3 sequence reads: CAWSVRLGTGGSYEQYF. The DNA for the CDR3 is TGTGCCTGGAGTGTACGACTCGGGACAGGGGGTTCCTACGAGCAGTACTTC. The chain combines TRBV30 with TRBJ2-7; 11 bases match TRBD1. The V segment lost 0 bases and the J segment 1 base; nucleotides outside the gene matches: 8. Germline-derived CDR1 and CDR2 are GTSNPN and SVGIG (reference sequence). This CDR3 comprises 17 residues.

Here the CDR3 reads CASSITLTSPGELFF. CDR3 nucleotide sequence: TGTGCCAGTAGTATAACGCTGACTAGTCCCGGGGAGCTGTTTTTT. V and J are TRBV19 and TRBJ2-2; weak D call: TRBD2 (6 bases). The CDR3 length is 15 residues. V lost 2 bases and J lost 6, with 13 bases in between. From germline, CDR1 is LNHDA and CDR2 SQIVND (reference sequence).

The genes are TRBV15 and TRBJ1-6; D is unclear. V was trimmed by 3 bases and J by 0 bases, leaving 6 bases between them. Germline values: CDR1 LNHNV, CDR2 YYDKDF (reference sequence). This CDR3 comprises 15 residues. The CDR3 nucleotides are TGTGCCACCAGCAGGGGCAGCTCCTATAATTCACCCCTCCACTTT. Amino acids: CATSRGSSYNSPLHF.

The rearrangement joins TRBV28 to TRBJ1-5, with 10 bases lining up with TRBD1. Germline trimming cut 4 bases from V and 3 bases from J; bases unmatched to any gene: 3. Germline values: CDR1 MDHEN, CDR2 SYDVKM. CDR3 length: 15 amino acids. CDR3 protein: CASSSGQGSNQPQHF. CDR3 DNA: TGTGCCAGCAGTTCGGGACAGGGGTCCAATCAGCCCCAGCATTTT.

This chain uses TRBV28 with TRBJ2-7, with D perhaps matching TRBD2 (6 bases). V lost 6 bases to trimming and J lost 0 bases, with 12 bases between them. Looked up from germline, CDR1 is MDHEN and CDR2 is SYDVKM. This CDR3 region has 14 residues. The DNA for the CDR3 is TGTGCCAGCAGGGGCGGGGAGTACTCCTACGAGCAGTACGTC. Its protein product is CASRGGEYSYEQYV.

J is TRBJ1-1 and V is TRBV5-1; a possible D gene is TRBD1 (5 bases). Trimming pared 4 bases from V and 7 bases from J, leaving 14 bases between. Germline V gene sequence: CDR1 SGHRS, CDR2 YFSETQ. The CDR3 consists of 13 residues. For the CDR3, the DNA is TGCGCCAGCAGCCCCTTGGGGGAGGGTGAAGCTTTCTTT. Its translation is CASSPLGEGEAFF.

The rearrangement joins TRBV5-1 to TRBJ1-2; tentative D call: TRBD1 (5 bases). Germline lookup yields CDR1 SGHRS and CDR2 YFSETQ. V gave up 0 bases and J gave up 2 bases, with 14 bases separating them. The CDR3 sequence is 16 residues long. As DNA, the CDR3 is TGCGCCAGCAGCTTGGCCTCCGGGGGGTCGAACTATGGCTACACCTTC. Its translation: CASSLASGGSNYGYTF. The complete variable domain, with remaining parts taken from reference TRBV5-1 and TRBJ1-2, reads KAGVTQTPRYLIKTRGQQVTLSCSPISGHRSVSWYQQTPGQGLQFLFEYFSETQRNKGNFPGRFSGRQFSNSRSEMNVSTLELGDSALYLCASSLASGGSNYGYTFGSGTRLTVV.

The V gene is TRBV10-3, the J gene TRBJ2-5; the D gene is possibly TRBD2 (5 bases). The ends were cut back, 6 bases at V and 4 bases at J, with 18 bases in the middle. This CDR3 spans 15 amino acids. Germline values: CDR1 ENHRY, CDR2 SYGVKD. The CDR3 spells CAIRDSGGLGETQYF. CDR3 DNA sequence: TGTGCCATCAGGGACTCAGGTGGTCTCGGAGAGACCCAGTACTTC.